The 28 T cell receptor beta chains given below trace back to one sample, sequenced in a study of CD8 T cells in ankylosing spondylitis (TCRdb year 2017). Broader findings and caveats from the paper: A TCR beta motif made up of several highly homologous amino acid variants appeared to be characteristic of blood from ankylosing spondylitis patients.

Their antigens remain unidentified. The library was generated by 5' RACE. Sequencing used an Illumina HiSeq 2500. The public reads were run again by TCRdb, first through fastp at Q25 and then through MiXCR, and only productive beta chains were kept. Entries are consolidated by CDR3 protein sequence, retaining the most common genes and DNA. In this sample the table shows 350,000 or so distinct CDR3 sequences, 7% to 9% of which occur a single time. The top ten clonotypes cover roughly 14% of the sample. The sample comprised blood, either unsorted or a sorted T cell fraction (not recorded which). Receptors originate from a male donor with ankylosing spondylitis.

Ten or more counts support this clonotype. CDR3 amino acids: CASSTDREVKNIQYF. DNA of the CDR3: TGCGCCAGCAGCACTGACAGGGAAGTCAAAAACATTCAGTACTTC. The chain links TRBV5-1 to TRBJ2-4; 7 bases map to TRBD1. CDR1 is SGHRS and CDR2 is YFSETQ in the germline V gene. The CDR3 runs to 15 residues. V was pared by 4 bases and J by 3 bases, with 7 bases of the junction left unmatched.

This clonotype appeared a few times. The chain links TRBV6-1 to TRBJ1-1; D might be TRBD1 (6 bases). Germline CDR1 reads MNHNS; CDR2 reads SASEGT. CDR3 length: 13 amino acids. The germline V and J ends were trimmed by 4 bases and 4 bases, with 10 bases remaining between them. The CDR3 here is CASSVVGGTEAFF. CDR3 sequence (DNA): TGTGCCAGCAGTGTCGTAGGGGGCACTGAAGCTTTCTTT.

The V gene is TRBV4-1, the J gene TRBJ1-1, with D tentatively TRBD1 (5 bases). V was trimmed by 0 bases and J by 1 base, leaving 12 bases between them. CDR1 and CDR2 from the germline V gene are MGHRA and YSYEKL. The CDR3 has 16 amino acids. The CDR3: CASSQETTGGNTEAFF. The CDR3 nucleotides are TGCGCCAGCAGCCAAGAAACGACCGGGGGGAACACTGAAGCTTTCTTT.

This clonotype was counted many times. The chain links TRBV5-1 to TRBJ2-7; tentatively, D is TRBD1 (5 bases). Germline CDR1 is SGHRS and CDR2 is YFSETQ. Trimming took off 2 bases at V and 5 bases at J, with 14 bases between the two ends. The CDR3 length is 14 residues. Here the CDR3 DNA reads TGCGCCAGCAGCTTAGGCCAGGGTATCAACGAGCAGTACTTC. It codes for CASSLGQGINEQYF.

The chain couples TRBV7-2 to TRBJ2-7; 12 bases fit TRBD2. The J segment lost 4 bases and the V segment lost 3 bases, leaving 10 bases of the junction unmatched. The CDR3 spans 17 residues. Germline values: CDR1 SGHTA, CDR2 FQGNSA. Written as DNA, the CDR3 is TGTGCCAGCAGCTTCCCTAGTTCTAGCGGGAGGGCTTACGAGCAGTACTTC. Encoded protein: CASSFPSSSGRAYEQYF.

This clonotype has just a few counts. This chain connects TRBV5-1 to TRBJ2-1; D may match TRBD1 or TRBD2 (6 bases each). Trimming pared 3 bases from V and 7 bases from J, leaving 14 bases between. CDR1 and CDR2 from the germline V gene are SGHRS and YFSETQ. The CDR3 has 14 residues. The CDR3 coding sequence is TGCGCCAGCAGCTCAGGGGTAGCGGCGAATGAGCAGTTCTTC. It encodes CASSSGVAANEQFF.

The V gene is TRBV4-2, the J gene TRBJ1-6, with no clear D. With 0 bases removed from V and 4 bases from J, the gap between germline ends came to 7 bases. Germline CDR1 is LGHNA and CDR2 is YNFKEQ. The CDR3 runs to 15 residues. CDR3: CASSQEGGYNSPLHF. In DNA, the CDR3 is TGTGCCAGCAGCCAAGAAGGAGGGTATAATTCACCCCTCCACTTT.

This clonotype has more than one count but fewer than ten. The genes are TRBV29-1 and TRBJ2-1, with D possibly being TRBD2 (5 bases). The V and J ends lost 5 bases and 4 bases respectively, with 18 bases between them. The CDR3 length is 15 residues. Germline values: CDR1 SQVTM, CDR2 ANQGSEA. The CDR3, as DNA: TGCAGCGTTTTGGTTTGGGCCCGGGGTTACAATGAGCAGTTCTTC. Translation gives CSVLVWARGYNEQFF.

This clonotype came up many times. The rearrangement joins TRBV19 to TRBJ2-2; D remains unclear. CDR3 length: 14 residues. With 3 bases removed from V and 1 base from J, the gap between germline ends came to 6 bases. The germline V gene has CDR1 LNHDA and CDR2 SQIVND (reference sequence). Written as DNA, the CDR3 is TGTGCCAGTAGTATTTCTATGAACACCGGGGAGCTGTTTTTT. Translating gives CASSISMNTGELFF.

This clonotype has more than one count but fewer than ten. The chain combines TRBV11-1 with TRBJ2-7; 9 bases agree with TRBD1. Per the germline V gene, CDR1 is SGHAT and CDR2 is FQDESV (reference sequence). The CDR3 is 13 amino acids. Losses at the gene ends were 5 bases for V and 6 bases for J; bases not matched to a gene: 5. For the CDR3, the DNA is TGTGCCAGCAGCAAGACAGGGGGGGGCGAGCAGTACTTC. Its translation: CASSKTGGGEQYF.

This clonotype showed up many times. The chain combines TRBV6-1 with TRBJ1-2; the D is unclear. V lost 2 bases, J lost 8 bases, and 9 bases lay in between. The CDR3 has 12 amino acids. Germline V lookup: CDR1 MNHNS, CDR2 SASEGT. CDR3 nucleotide sequence: TGTGCCAGCAGTGAAATTCGGGTAGGCTACACCTTC. Residues: CASSEIRVGYTF.

V gene TRBV20-1 combines with J gene TRBJ2-1; D is unresolved. The CDR3 consists of 15 residues. V lost 5 bases to trimming and J lost 0 bases, with 14 bases between them. From germline, CDR1 is DFQATT and CDR2 SNEGSKA (reference sequence). The chain's CDR3 is CSAYPSRGSYNEQFF. In nucleotides, the CDR3 is TGCAGTGCTTATCCCTCCCGAGGCTCCTACAATGAGCAGTTCTTC.

Ten or more counts support this clonotype. The rearrangement links TRBV12-3 or TRBV12-4 to TRBJ2-1; D ambiguous. This CDR3 has 11 amino acids. Trimming shortened V by 2 bases and J by 6 bases, and 2 bases separated the two germline ends. The CDR3 DNA reads as TGTGCCAGCAGTTTACTCAATGAGCAGTTCTTC. Residues: CASSLLNEQFF.

This clonotype was seen a handful of times. With a much larger clone just one base away, this may be a read error. V is TRBV6-5 and J is TRBJ2-5; a possible D gene is TRBD2 (5 bases). This CDR3 has 11 residues. Germline V gives CDR1 MNHEY, CDR2 SVGAGI. Trimming shortened V by 7 bases and J by 5 bases, and 8 bases separated the two germline ends. The CDR3 reads CASISGETQYF. As DNA, the CDR3 is TGTGCCAGCATTTCGGGGGAGACCCAGTACTTC.

The rearrangement links TRBV28 to TRBJ2-1; 8 bases agree with TRBD2. V was pared by 4 bases and J by 8 bases, with 10 bases of the junction left unmatched. Per germline, CDR1 MDHEN and CDR2 SYDVKM. The CDR3 extends over 15 amino acids. The CDR3 DNA sequence: TGTGCCAGCAGTTCCTCCGTCGGCGGGAGGTATGAGCAGTTCTTC. This gives the protein CASSSSVGGRYEQFF.

The V and J genes are TRBV11-2 and TRBJ2-4; 9 bases line up with TRBD2. Germline V gene sequence: CDR1 SGHAT, CDR2 FQNNGV. J was trimmed by 7 bases and V by 5 bases; bases with no gene match: 6. The CDR3 consists of 14 residues. The CDR3 nucleotides are TGTGCCAGCAGCCCCCGAACTAGCGGGAACATTCAGTACTTC. Translating it yields CASSPRTSGNIQYF.

This clonotype came up a few times. This sequence joins TRBV25-1 and TRBJ2-3, with TRBD2 identical over 9 bases. Trimming cost V 2 bases and J 3 bases; bases outside gene matches: 6. Germline V lookup: CDR1 MGHDK, CDR2 SYGVNS. The CDR3 runs to 16 residues. For the CDR3, the DNA is TGTGCCAGCAGTGAAGATAGCGGGAGTTGGACAGATACGCAGTATTTT. This encodes CASSEDSGSWTDTQYF. The full variable domain, completed using reference TRBV25-1 and TRBJ2-3, is EADIYQTPRYLVIGTGKKITLECSQTMGHDKMYWYQQDPGMELHLIHYSYGVNSTEKGDLSSESTVSRIRTEHFPLTLESARPSHTSQYLCASSEDSGSWTDTQYFGPGTRLTVL.

This clonotype has a handful of counts. This chain joins TRBV4-2 and TRBJ2-3, with D maybe TRBD1 (6 bases). CDR3 length: 16 amino acids. CDR1 and CDR2 from the germline V gene are LGHNA and YNFKEQ. V lost 1 base and J lost 0, with 11 bases in between. The CDR3 coding sequence is TGTGCCAGCAGCCAAGGGCAGGGGCCTAGCACAGATACGCAGTATTTT. This sequence encodes CASSQGQGPSTDTQYF.

This rearrangement joins TRBV9 to TRBJ2-2, with 7 bases aligning to TRBD2. CDR1 is SGDLS, CDR2 YYNGEE, per germline. CDR3 length: 16 residues. Trimming took 0 bases from V and 1 from J; bases not matched to a gene: 3. The CDR3, as DNA: TGTGCCAGCAGCGTAGTTCTAGCGGAGAACACCGGGGAGCTGTTTTTT. Translated, it gives CASSVVLAENTGELFF. Variable domain in full (rest from reference TRBV9 and TRBJ2-2): DSGVTQTPKHLITATGQRVTLRCSPRSGDLSVYWYQQSLDQGLQFLIQYYNGEERAKGNILERFSAQQFPDLHSELNLSSLELGDSALYFCASSVVLAENTGELFFGEGSRLTVL.

This clonotype turned up a few times. V and J are TRBV7-3 and TRBJ2-5; tentative D call: TRBD1 (6 bases). CDR1 is SGHTA, CDR2 FQGTGA, per germline. Trimming took off 6 bases at V and 7 bases at J, with 18 bases between the two ends. This CDR3 spans 14 amino acids. For the CDR3, the DNA is TGTGCCAGCAGTAAAGGCAGGGGAATAGGGACCCAGTACTTC. Translated: CASSKGRGIGTQYF.

This clonotype was picked up a small number of times. V usage is TRBV10-3 and J usage is TRBJ2-1; TRBD2 agrees at 7 bases. The germline V gene encodes CDR1 ENHRY and CDR2 SYGVKD. V shed 3 bases, J shed 7 bases, and the junction held 15 bases outside the gene matches. The CDR3 is 17 residues long. Here the CDR3 DNA reads TGTGCCATCAGTGACCCCTCGATGGTGGGAGGGGTAAATGAGCAGTTCTTC. Translating gives CAISDPSMVGGVNEQFF.

This clonotype has a handful of counts. The gene calls are TRBV30 and TRBJ2-1; D gene unclear. Deletions cut 1 base from V and 8 bases from J, with 15 bases between. The CDR3 extends over 14 amino acids. The germline V gene encodes CDR1 GTSNPN and CDR2 SVGIG (reference sequence). The CDR3 region is CAWSGPSRPHEQFF. Written as DNA, the CDR3 is TGTGCCTGGAGTGGACCGTCTCGCCCCCATGAGCAGTTCTTC.

This clonotype showed up many times. V and J are TRBV27 and TRBJ2-1; 8 bases line up with TRBD1. From germline, CDR1 is MNHEY and CDR2 SMNVEV (reference sequence). CDR3 size: 16 residues. Trimming cost V 4 bases and J 3 bases; bases outside gene matches: 8. The chain's CDR3 is CASSSLDRGYYNEQFF. The CDR3, as DNA: TGTGCCAGCAGTTCCCTAGACAGGGGTTACTACAATGAGCAGTTCTTC.

This clonotype was seen repeatedly, ten times or more. This chain connects TRBV5-1 to TRBJ2-1; 7 positions match TRBD1. CDR1 is SGHRS and CDR2 is YFSETQ in the germline V gene. This CDR3 is 16 amino acids long. V was clipped by 4 bases and J by 4 bases; unmatched bases: 11. The DNA of the CDR3 is TGCGCCAGCAGCACCACCCGGACAGGTCGGTACAATGAGCAGTTCTTC. Amino acids: CASSTTRTGRYNEQFF.

This clonotype was detected ten times or more. The rearrangement uses TRBV12-3 or TRBV12-4 and TRBJ1-5; no clear D gene. This CDR3 has 16 amino acids. Trimming took off 3 bases at V and 1 base at J, with 13 bases between the two ends. The CDR3 is CASSFGAGESNQPQHF. In nucleotides, the CDR3 is TGTGCCAGCAGTTTCGGCGCTGGGGAAAGCAATCAGCCCCAGCATTTT.

This chain uses TRBV28 with TRBJ2-5, with 12 positions matching TRBD2. Trimming at V came to 10 bases and at J to 4 bases, leaving 4 bases not matched to a gene. The CDR3 is 13 amino acids. The germline V gene has CDR1 MDHEN and CDR2 SYDVKM. Here the CDR3 reads CATGTSGPETQYF. Here the CDR3 DNA reads TGTGCCACCGGGACTAGCGGGCCAGAGACCCAGTACTTC.

The rearrangement joins TRBV7-8 to TRBJ1-4; D is uncertain. This CDR3 contains 15 residues. V was trimmed by 4 bases and J by 5 bases, leaving 14 bases between them. Germline assignment: CDR1 SGHVS and CDR2 FQNEAQ. CDR3 region: CASSSRRRQNEKLFF. For the CDR3, the DNA is TGTGCCAGCAGCTCCAGACGACGGCAGAATGAAAAACTGTTTTTT.

The V gene is TRBV3-1, the J gene TRBJ2-3; 8 bases are a match to TRBD2. Germline V gene sequence: CDR1 LGHDT, CDR2 YNNKEL (reference sequence). The CDR3 consists of 18 residues. Losses at the gene ends were 2 bases for V and 5 bases for J; bases not matched to a gene: 15. This CDR3 is CASSQRIGTGGPGDTQYF. The CDR3 coding sequence is TGTGCCAGCAGCCAAAGGATCGGAACGGGAGGGCCAGGAGATACGCAGTATTTT.